This note documents a single TCR beta chain sequence. What it binds is not known. Caucasian adults living in Nashville, Tennessee, provided all samples. This CDR3 spans 17 amino acids. Germline V gene data show CDR1 as SGHVS and CDR2 as FQNEAQ. J gave up 0 bases and V 5 bases, and 9 bases lay outside the gene matches. Per the study methods: ImmunoSEQ only sent back junction sequences with no quality scores, so filtering was done differently. Measured with immunoSEQ multiplex PCR; TCRdb has only the in-frame clones, and not every one. V, J and clone size derive from that table, while D and trimming were established from the DNA sequence. The repertoire includes approximately 2.1 million clones, over 90% of them detected once, and about 0.41% sits in the top ten. This entry is derived from a study of shared clonotypes between healthy human individuals. Study conclusions and caveats: Memory subsets generally showed smaller estimated richness than naive subsets did. Clonotype sharing across four donors was observed for around 4.5% of naive CD4 clonotypes.

This clonotype was obtained from a man younger than 30 in good health. Some clones in this sample may be carry-over from other donors' samples. The chain is built from TRBV7-8 and TRBJ2-3; 9 bases agree with TRBD2. Sequenced material: naive CD4+ T cells from PBMCs. Subset of the sample: CD45RA+ positively selected. This CDR3 is CASSPSPSGGSTDTQYF. The DNA for the CDR3 is TGTGCCAGCAGCCCCTCCCCCAGCGGGGGGAGCACAGATACGCAGTATTTT.